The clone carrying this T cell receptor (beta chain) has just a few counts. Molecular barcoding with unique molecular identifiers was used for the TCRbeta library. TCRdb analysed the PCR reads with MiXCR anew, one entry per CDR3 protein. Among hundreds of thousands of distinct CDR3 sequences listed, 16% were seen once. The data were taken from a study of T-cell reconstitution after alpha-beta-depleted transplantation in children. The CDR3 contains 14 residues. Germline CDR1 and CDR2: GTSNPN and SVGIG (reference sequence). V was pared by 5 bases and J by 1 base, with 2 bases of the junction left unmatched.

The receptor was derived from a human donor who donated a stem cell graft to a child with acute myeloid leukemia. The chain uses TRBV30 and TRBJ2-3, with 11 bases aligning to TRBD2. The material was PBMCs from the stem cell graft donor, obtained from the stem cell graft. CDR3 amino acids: CAWQTSGGTDTQYF. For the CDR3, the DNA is TGTGCCTGGCAGACTAGCGGGGGCACAGATACGCAGTATTTT.